This T cell receptor beta chain emerged from a study of cytomegalovirus exposure and HLA in healthy donors. General study results and limits: What a later analysis showed was that several of the most significant clusters appeared linked to common viral pathogens. HLA allele associations emerged for around 15,000 TCR beta sequences in a later analysis, at 0.05 false discovery rate. Using the classifier, cytomegalovirus status was reportedly diagnosed with high specificity and sensitivity.

Those who donated were healthy bone marrow donors. As to this clone: The antigen is undetermined.

Vbeta (60) and Jbeta (13) primers were used in the PCR. The data were produced by immunoSEQ multiplex PCR, yet TCRdb's version contains in-frame clones alone and is incomplete. The sample lists roughly 140,000 clones, 78% occurring once. The receptor was isolated from a female donor in good health and CMV-seronegative. The specimen was PBMCs.

The CDR3 here is CASSNGLYNEQFF. The CDR3 region has the DNA TGTGCCAGCAGCAACGGACTCTACAATGAGCAGTTCTTC. V gene TRBV11-1 combines with J gene TRBJ2-1, with D possibly TRBD2 on 5 matching bases. Germline CDR1 reads SGHAT; CDR2 reads FQDESV (reference sequence). The V end lost 5 bases, the J end lost 3 bases, and 8 bases lay between the germline ends. The CDR3 has 13 amino acids.